Following are 16 T cell receptor beta chains from one sample sequenced in a study of blood T cell repertoires in COVID-19. This table comes from immunoSEQ multiplex PCR, and its TCRdb copy is limited to in-frame clones, with some not included. The sample includes tens of thousands of clones, around three quarters of them seen just once. Sequenced: peripheral blood. The receptors here all came from a woman aged 70-85 years with acute or convalescent COVID-19.

This clone has ten or more counts. The CDR3 region has the DNA TGTGCCAGCAGCACGGCCTCGCCACAGGACCTCTCTGGAAACACCATATATTTT. Translation gives CASSTASPQDLSGNTIYF. This chain links TRBV7-9 with TRBJ1-3, with D maybe TRBD1 (5 bases). CDR1 SEHNR and CDR2 FQNEAQ come from the germline V gene (reference sequence). With 5 bases removed from V and 0 bases from J, the gap between germline ends came to 20 bases. The CDR3 contains 18 residues.

This sequence joins TRBV5-4 and TRBJ1-2, with TRBD1 matching over 7 bases. CDR3 length: 12 amino acids. Trimming took 3 bases from V and 6 from J; bases not matched to a gene: 2. Germline CDR1 is SGHNT and CDR2 is YYREEE (reference sequence). DNA for the CDR3: TGTGCCAGCAGCTCCGGACAGGATGGCTACACCTTC. This gives the protein CASSSGQDGYTF.

The chain uses TRBV7-2 and TRBJ1-3; 10 nucleotides match TRBD1. Unmatched junction bases numbered 4, after V lost 5 bases and J lost 3 bases. This CDR3 contains 15 residues. Germline CDR1 is SGHTA and CDR2 is FQGNSA. CDR3 sequence: CASSPDRGLGNTIYF. The CDR3 bases are TGTGCCAGCAGCCCCGACAGGGGGCTTGGAAACACCATATATTTT.

The chain is built from TRBV6-4 and TRBJ2-1; 8 bases align to TRBD2. The ends lost 0 bases at V and 8 bases at J; junction bases unmatched: 6. CDR1 MRHNA and CDR2 SNTAGT come from the germline V gene. CDR3 length: 15 amino acids. CDR3: CASSDSREGPHEQFF. Written as DNA, the CDR3 is TGTGCCAGCAGTGACTCTCGGGAGGGCCCGCATGAGCAGTTCTTC.

This clone was seen many times. The chain recombines TRBV6-5 with TRBJ1-2, with D possibly TRBD1 on 6 matching bases. V was shortened by 6 bases and J by 7 bases, with 15 bases between the two germline ends. The CDR3 has 13 residues. Germline V CDR1 and CDR2: MNHEY, SVGAGI. CDR3 nucleotide sequence: TGTGCCAGCAGAAAAGGGGGTGTAGGTGGCTACACCTTC. It specifies CASRKGGVGGYTF.

The rearrangement uses TRBV5-1 and TRBJ1-3, with D hard to call. The CDR3 spans 17 residues. Between the trimmed V and J ends, which lost 3 bases and 0 bases, there was a span of 16 bases. Germline assignment: CDR1 SGHRS and CDR2 YFSETQ. The DNA of the CDR3 is TGCGCCAGCAGCTATTTGGACCGGACTTTCTCTGGAAACACCATATATTTT. Amino acids: CASSYLDRTFSGNTIYF.

The J gene is TRBJ1-2, the V gene TRBV7-2; D remains ambiguous. The germline CDR1 and CDR2 sequences are SGHTA and FQGNSA. This CDR3 spans 14 amino acids. V was trimmed by 1 base and J by 4 bases, leaving 10 bases between them. The CDR3 sequence: CASSLELLSYGYTF. CDR3 nucleotides: TGTGCCAGCAGCTTAGAGCTACTAAGCTATGGCTACACCTTC.

This clone was seen a single time. The CDR3 protein is CASSSGLRAGNEKLFF. DNA of the CDR3: TGTGCCAGCAGCTCGGGTTTAAGGGCGGGTAATGAAAAACTGTTTTTT. The chain is built from TRBV7-2 and TRBJ1-4, with D unclear. Trimming shortened V by 4 bases and J by 4 bases, and 16 bases separated the two germline ends. This CDR3 is built from 16 residues. Germline CDR1 reads SGHTA; CDR2 reads FQGNSA.

This clone came up once. The chain has TRBV3-1 (or the pseudogene TRBV3-2) and TRBJ2-5; 7 nucleotides align to TRBD1. This CDR3 spans 15 amino acids. V was clipped by 1 base and J by 5 bases; unmatched bases: 7. The germline V gene encodes CDR1 LGHDT and CDR2 YNNKEL (reference sequence). The CDR3 bases are TGTGCCAGCAGCCAAGTACAGGGGATAGGGGAGACCCAGTACTTC. Residues: CASSQVQGIGETQYF.

This clone was counted a few times. The CDR3 protein is CASSLLRFRQETQYF. CDR3 sequence (DNA): TGTGCCAGCAGCCTCTTGAGGTTCCGCCAAGAGACCCAGTACTTC. J is TRBJ2-5 and V is TRBV28, with D unresolved. Germline-derived CDR1 and CDR2 are MDHEN and SYDVKM. V was pared by 6 bases and J by 1 base, with 15 bases between. CDR3 length equals 15 residues.

The rearrangement uses TRBV5-1 and TRBJ2-2; D may be TRBD1 (5 bases). CDR3 size: 14 residues. The V gene lost 4 bases and the J gene lost 4 bases, with 11 bases spanning the gap. Germline CDR1 reads SGHRS; CDR2 reads YFSETQ. CDR3 sequence reads: CASSITGVTGELFF. The CDR3, as DNA: TGCGCCAGCAGCATAACAGGAGTCACCGGGGAGCTGTTTTTT.

The gene calls are TRBV19 and TRBJ1-5; the D gene is possibly TRBD1 (5 bases). Germline V lookup: CDR1 LNHDA, CDR2 SQIVND (reference sequence). Trimming removed 3 bases from V and 8 bases from J, with 11 bases in between. The CDR3 length is 13 residues. The DNA for the CDR3 is TGTGCCAGTAGTATGGGGACTTTGGAGCCCCAGCATTTT. Translation gives CASSMGTLEPQHF.

This clone appeared once. The V call is TRBV6-5, the J call TRBJ2-7; 7 bases match TRBD1. Unmatched junction bases numbered 15, after V lost 8 bases and J lost 5 bases. Germline assignment: CDR1 MNHEY and CDR2 SVGAGI. CDR3 size: 15 residues. CDR3 in DNA: TGTGCCAGCCTGAGTAGAGGACAGGCCCTAGACGAGCAGTACTTC. Its protein product is CASLSRGQALDEQYF.

This clone has just one count. The rearrangement joins TRBV28 to TRBJ1-2, with 7 bases that match TRBD1. The germline gives CDR1 MDHEN, CDR2 SYDVKM. Losses at the gene ends were 7 bases for V and 1 base for J; bases not matched to a gene: 6. CDR3 size: 14 residues. The CDR3 sequence: CASTEGQINYGYTF. DNA of the CDR3: TGTGCCAGCACTGAGGGACAGATTAACTATGGCTACACCTTC.

Ten or more counts support this clone. Other nucleotide sequences from this sample produce the same CDR3. V usage is TRBV28 and J usage is TRBJ1-1; 9 bases are shared with TRBD1. The germline gives CDR1 MDHEN, CDR2 SYDVKM. J was trimmed by 1 base and V by 7 bases; bases with no gene match: 4. This CDR3 has 14 residues. The CDR3 nucleotides read TGTGCCAGCAAACCGGGACAGGGGAACACTGAAGCTTTCTTT. Its translation is CASKPGQGNTEAFF.

This rearrangement joins TRBV4-1 to TRBJ1-2, with unresolved D. The germline V and J ends were trimmed by 4 bases and 4 bases, with 10 bases remaining between them. CDR1 MGHRA and CDR2 YSYEKL come from the germline V gene. This CDR3 contains 13 residues. The CDR3 region is CASSPEGVYGYTF. The CDR3 nucleotides are TGCGCCAGCAGCCCAGAGGGAGTCTATGGCTACACCTTC.